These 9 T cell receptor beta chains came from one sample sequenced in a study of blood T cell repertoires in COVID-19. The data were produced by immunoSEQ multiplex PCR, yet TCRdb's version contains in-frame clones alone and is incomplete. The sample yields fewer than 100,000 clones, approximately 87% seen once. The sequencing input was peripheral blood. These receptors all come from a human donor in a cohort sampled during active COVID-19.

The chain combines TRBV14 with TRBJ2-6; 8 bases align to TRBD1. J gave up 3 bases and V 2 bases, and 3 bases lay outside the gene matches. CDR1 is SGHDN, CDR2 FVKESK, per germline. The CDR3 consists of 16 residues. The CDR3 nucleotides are TGTGCCAGCAGCCAACAGGGGGCGCTTGGGGCCAACGTCCTGACTTTC. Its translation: CASSQQGALGANVLTF.

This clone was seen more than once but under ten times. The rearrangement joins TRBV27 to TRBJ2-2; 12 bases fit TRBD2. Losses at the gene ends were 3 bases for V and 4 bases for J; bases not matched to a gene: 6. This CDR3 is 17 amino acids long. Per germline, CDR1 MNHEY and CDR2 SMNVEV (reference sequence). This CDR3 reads CASSLSSGRVVTGELFF. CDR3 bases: TGTGCCAGCAGTTTGTCTAGCGGGAGGGTGGTCACCGGGGAGCTGTTTTTT.

CDR3 DNA: TGTGCCAGCAGTCCGGTGGGACAGGGCCCTGGGGCCAACGTCCTGACTTTC. Its translation: CASSPVGQGPGANVLTF. The V gene is TRBV28, the J gene TRBJ2-6; 9 bases map to TRBD1. J was trimmed by 2 bases and V by 5 bases; bases with no gene match: 7. CDR1 is MDHEN, CDR2 SYDVKM, per germline. The CDR3 contains 17 residues.

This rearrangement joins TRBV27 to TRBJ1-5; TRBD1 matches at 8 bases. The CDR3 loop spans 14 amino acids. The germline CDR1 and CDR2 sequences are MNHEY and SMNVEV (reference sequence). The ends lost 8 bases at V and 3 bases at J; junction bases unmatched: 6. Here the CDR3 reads CASGRQGNNQPQHF. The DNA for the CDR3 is TGTGCCAGCGGGAGACAGGGGAACAATCAGCCCCAGCATTTT.

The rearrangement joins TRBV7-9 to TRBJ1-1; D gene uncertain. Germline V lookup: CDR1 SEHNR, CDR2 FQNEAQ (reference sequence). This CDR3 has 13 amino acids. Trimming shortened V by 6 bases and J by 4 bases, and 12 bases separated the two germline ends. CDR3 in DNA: TGTGCCAGCAGGTCAGGTGGGAGCACTGAAGCTTTCTTT. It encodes CASRSGGSTEAFF.

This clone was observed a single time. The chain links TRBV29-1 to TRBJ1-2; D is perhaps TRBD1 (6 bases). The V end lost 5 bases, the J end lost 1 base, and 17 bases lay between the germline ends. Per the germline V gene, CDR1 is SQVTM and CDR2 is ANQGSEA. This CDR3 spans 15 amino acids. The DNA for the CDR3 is TGCAGCGTTTCGGGACAACTAACTTATAACTATGGCTACACCTTC. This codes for CSVSGQLTYNYGYTF.

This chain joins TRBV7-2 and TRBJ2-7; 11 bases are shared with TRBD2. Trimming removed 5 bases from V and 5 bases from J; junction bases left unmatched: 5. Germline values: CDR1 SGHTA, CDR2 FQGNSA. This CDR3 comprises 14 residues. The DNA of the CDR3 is TGTGCCAGCAGCCTTAGCGGGAGGGCGGACGAGCAGTACTTC. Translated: CASSLSGRADEQYF.

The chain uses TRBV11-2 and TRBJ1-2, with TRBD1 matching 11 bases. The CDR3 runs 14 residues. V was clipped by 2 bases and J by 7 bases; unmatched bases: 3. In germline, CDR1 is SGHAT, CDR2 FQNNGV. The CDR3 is CASSLRTGGSGYTF. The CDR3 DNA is TGTGCCAGCAGCTTAAGGACAGGGGGCTCTGGCTACACCTTC.

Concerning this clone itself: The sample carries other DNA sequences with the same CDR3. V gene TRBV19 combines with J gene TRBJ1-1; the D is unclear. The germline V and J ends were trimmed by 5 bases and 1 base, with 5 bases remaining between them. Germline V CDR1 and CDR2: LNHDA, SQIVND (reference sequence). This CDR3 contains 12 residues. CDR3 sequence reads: CASSRGNTEAFF. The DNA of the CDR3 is TGTGCCAGTAGTCGGGGGAACACTGAAGCTTTCTTT.